The 25 T cell receptor beta chains below come from one sample, sequenced in a study of control samples from healthy donors and cancer patients. Measured with immunoSEQ multiplex PCR; TCRdb has only the in-frame clones, and not every one. This table holds around 180,000 clones, around 94% found once. The source material was blood. The receptors shown here come from a woman aged 18-35 years in good health.

The J gene is TRBJ2-7, the V gene TRBV11-2; 7 nucleotides line up with TRBD2. V was pared by 0 bases and J by 2 bases, with 4 bases of the junction left unmatched. Germline loops: CDR1 SGHAT, CDR2 FQNNGV. This CDR3 is 15 amino acids long. The CDR3 loop reads CASSLEAGKTYEQYF. The CDR3 DNA sequence: TGTGCCAGCAGCTTAGAAGCGGGGAAAACCTACGAGCAGTACTTC.

The chain employs TRBV19 and TRBJ2-7; the D gene is possibly TRBD2 (6 bases). V was cut by 2 bases and J by 3 bases, with 8 bases left in between. Germline V CDR1 and CDR2: LNHDA, SQIVND (reference sequence). CDR3 length equals 13 residues. CDR3 DNA: TGTGCCAGTAGTATAATCGGGGGCTACGAGCAGTACTTC. This gives the protein CASSIIGGYEQYF.

This clone was counted a single time. V is TRBV12-5 and J is TRBJ1-1; D gene unclear. The V gene's germline CDR1 is LGHNT and CDR2 FRNRAP. This CDR3 has 13 amino acids. Trimming took 1 base from V and 3 from J, leaving 6 bases between them. The CDR3 bases are TGTGCTAGTGGTTTGGAGGCTCACACTGAAGCTTTCTTT. The encoded protein is CASGLEAHTEAFF. Full variable domain (remainder filled in from reference TRBV12-5 and TRBJ1-1): DARVTQTPRHKVTEMGQEVTMRCQPILGHNTVFWYRQTMMQGLELLAYFRNRAPLDDSGMPKDRFSAEMPDATLATLKIQPSEPRDSAVYFCASGLEAHTEAFFGQGTRLTVV.

This chain connects TRBV11-2 to TRBJ2-3; D gene unclear. CDR1 SGHAT and CDR2 FQNNGV come from the germline V gene. This CDR3 spans 12 amino acids. The germline V and J ends were trimmed by 2 bases and 3 bases, with 3 bases remaining between them. CDR3 sequence: CASSLITDTQYF. The CDR3 DNA sequence: TGTGCCAGCAGCTTAATAACAGATACGCAGTATTTT.

J is TRBJ1-2 and V is TRBV27; D unclear. V lost 0 bases and J lost 2, with 10 bases in between. This CDR3 region has 15 residues. Germline V gene sequence: CDR1 MNHEY, CDR2 SMNVEV (reference sequence). CDR3: CASSLSGPGNYGYTF. CDR3 bases: TGTGCCAGCAGTTTATCCGGCCCGGGGAACTATGGCTACACCTTC.

A few counts support this clone. The chain is built from TRBV28 and TRBJ2-7; no clear D gene. Trimming took off 7 bases at V and 2 bases at J, with 6 bases between the two ends. CDR3 length equals 11 residues. In germline, CDR1 is MDHEN, CDR2 SYDVKM. In DNA, the CDR3 is TGTGCCAGCAAAAATCCCTACGAGCAGTACTTC. Its translation is CASKNPYEQYF.

The V and J genes are TRBV19 and TRBJ2-1, with D unresolved. Looked up from germline, CDR1 is LNHDA and CDR2 is SQIVND (reference sequence). Trimming took off 5 bases at V and 9 bases at J, with 11 bases between the two ends. This CDR3 region has 12 residues. This CDR3 is CASSRRSFEQFF. For the CDR3, the DNA is TGTGCCAGTAGTCGCCGCAGCTTTGAGCAGTTCTTC.

J is TRBJ1-2 and V is TRBV5-1; 8 nucleotides line up with TRBD1. Germline CDR1 reads SGHRS; CDR2 reads YFSETQ. V dropped 5 bases and J dropped 6; count of bases not matched to a gene: 3. The CDR3 has 12 amino acids. This CDR3 reads CASRATGDGYTF. CDR3 DNA sequence: TGCGCCAGCAGGGCGACAGGGGATGGCTACACCTTC.

The genes are TRBV5-6 and TRBJ1-2, with D uncertain. Germline CDR1 and CDR2: SGHDT and YYEEEE. This CDR3 region has 13 residues. V lost 4 bases to trimming and J lost 5 bases, with 12 bases between them. CDR3 sequence reads: CASSRTPLYGYTF. The CDR3 DNA follows: TGTGCCAGCAGCCGGACCCCTCTATATGGCTACACCTTC.

The V and J genes are TRBV27 and TRBJ2-2; 8 nucleotides line up with TRBD1. V shed 5 bases, J shed 7 bases, and the junction held 0 bases outside the gene matches. CDR3 size: 12 residues. The germline CDR1 and CDR2 sequences are MNHEY and SMNVEV (reference sequence). CDR3 DNA sequence: TGTGCCAGCAGTGGGACAGGCGGGGAGCTGTTTTTT. This codes for CASSGTGGELFF.

The chain couples TRBV5-1 to TRBJ1-1; D gene unclear. CDR1 and CDR2 from the germline V gene are SGHRS and YFSETQ. This CDR3 contains 15 residues. V was clipped by 0 bases and J by 1 base, with 10 bases between them. The CDR3 loop reads CASSLGRQSNTEAFF. The CDR3 DNA reads as TGCGCCAGCAGCTTGGGTAGGCAGTCGAACACTGAAGCTTTCTTT.

This chain connects TRBV7-9 to TRBJ1-2; no definite D call. Germline lookup yields CDR1 SEHNR and CDR2 FQNEAQ (reference sequence). Trimming took off 7 bases at V and 2 bases at J, with 11 bases between the two ends. The CDR3 spans 13 residues. The CDR3 bases are TGTGCCAGCACCCCTCCGGGGAACTATGGCTACACCTTC. Translated, it gives CASTPPGNYGYTF.

This chain links TRBV7-2 with TRBJ1-5; unclear D gene. CDR3 length equals 14 residues. The V end was cut by 3 bases, the J end by 2 bases, with 8 bases between. The germline V gene encodes CDR1 SGHTA and CDR2 FQGNSA. The DNA of the CDR3 is TGTGCCAGCAGCTTGCCCGGGCGCAATCAGCCCCAGCATTTT. It codes for CASSLPGRNQPQHF.

The V gene is TRBV15, the J gene TRBJ2-6, with TRBD2 identical over 11 bases. The CDR3 has 21 amino acids. Germline lookup yields CDR1 LNHNV and CDR2 YYDKDF (reference sequence). J gave up 3 bases and V 3 bases, and 16 bases lay outside the gene matches. CDR3: CATSSYTFLTSGIIGANVLTF. CDR3 DNA sequence: TGTGCCACCAGCAGCTATACTTTCTTGACTAGCGGGATCATTGGGGCCAACGTCCTGACTTTC. Full variable domain (outside the CDR3, taken from reference TRBV15 and TRBJ2-6): DAMVIQNPRYQVTQFGKPVTLSCSQTLNHNVMYWYQQKSSQAPKLLFHYYDKDFNNEADTPDNFQSRRPNTSFCFLDIRSPGLGDTAMYLCATSSYTFLTSGIIGANVLTFGAGSRLTVL.

The CDR3 loop is CASSPWAGRNGYTF. CDR3 DNA sequence: TGTGCCAGCAGTCCCTGGGCAGGGAGGAATGGCTACACCTTC. The chain employs TRBV6-5 and TRBJ1-2, with D possibly being TRBD1 (5 bases). V lost 5 bases and J lost 6, with 16 bases in between. This CDR3 comprises 14 residues. CDR1 and CDR2 (germline): MNHEY, SVGAGI.

The rearrangement uses TRBV27 and TRBJ2-2, with TRBD1 matching 9 bases. Trimming took 5 bases from V and 6 from J; bases not matched to a gene: 7. The CDR3 contains 15 residues. The germline V gene encodes CDR1 MNHEY and CDR2 SMNVEV (reference sequence). The DNA for the CDR3 is TGTGCCAGCAGTCCCGTGGGACAGGGACCCGGGGAGCTGTTTTTT. Encoded protein: CASSPVGQGPGELFF.

The V and J genes are TRBV27 and TRBJ1-2, with D tentatively TRBD1 (5 bases). The CDR3 has 14 residues. With 7 bases removed from V and 4 bases from J, the gap between germline ends came to 16 bases. Germline CDR1 reads MNHEY; CDR2 reads SMNVEV (reference sequence). The CDR3 spells CASTSGRGAYGYTF. The CDR3 nucleotides are TGTGCCAGCACCTCGGGGCGCGGGGCCTATGGCTACACCTTC.

V and J are TRBV2 and TRBJ2-5; perhaps TRBD2 as D (6 bases). This CDR3 spans 11 amino acids. Germline V gene sequence: CDR1 SNHLY, CDR2 FYNNEI. Deletions cut 7 bases from V and 7 bases from J, with 10 bases between. The CDR3 region has the DNA TGTGCCAGCAACCTGCGGGGGACCCAGTACTTC. Protein product: CASNLRGTQYF.

CDR3 DNA: TGCGCCAGCAGTGTTGGGGGAGTTTTGAACACTGAAGCTTTCTTT. As protein: CASSVGGVLNTEAFF. The chain recombines TRBV10-1 with TRBJ1-1, with TRBD1 as a possible D gene (5 bases). The V end was cut by 4 bases, the J end by 0 bases, with 12 bases between. CDR1 is WNHNN, CDR2 SYGVQD, per germline (reference sequence). CDR3 length equals 15 residues.

This chain links TRBV5-4 with TRBJ1-1; D is undetermined. CDR3 length equals 12 residues. Germline lookup yields CDR1 SGHNT and CDR2 YYREEE (reference sequence). Deletions cut 3 bases from V and 5 bases from J, with 8 bases between. CDR3 residues: CASSSLMTEAFF. The CDR3 DNA reads as TGTGCCAGCAGCTCATTAATGACTGAAGCTTTCTTT.

The chain combines TRBV7-2 with TRBJ1-3, with a weak D call TRBD1 (5 bases). This CDR3 is built from 15 residues. The germline V and J ends were trimmed by 5 bases and 4 bases, with 15 bases remaining between them. CDR1 is SGHTA and CDR2 is FQGNSA in the germline V gene. The CDR3 protein is CASSDSGGAGNTIYF. CDR3 bases: TGTGCCAGCAGCGATAGTGGGGGTGCGGGAAACACCATATATTTT.

This clone has only a few counts. V is TRBV11-2 and J is TRBJ1-2; D gene ambiguous. Trimming stripped 4 bases from V and 0 bases from J, with 12 bases between. CDR3 length: 15 amino acids. CDR1 and CDR2 (germline): SGHAT, FQNNGV. CDR3: CASSSVSAANYGYTF. CDR3 nucleotide sequence: TGTGCCAGCAGCTCAGTTTCCGCAGCTAACTATGGCTACACCTTC.

The CDR3 reads CASSDQGALSEAFF. The CDR3 coding sequence is TGTGCCAGCAGTGATCAGGGGGCGCTTTCTGAAGCTTTCTTT. The chain joins TRBV6-1 to TRBJ1-1, with 8 nucleotides matching TRBD1. Germline CDR1 reads MNHNS; CDR2 reads SASEGT. This CDR3 spans 14 amino acids. Trimming cost V 3 bases and J 6 bases; bases outside gene matches: 6.

The genes are TRBV5-1 and TRBJ2-5; D may be TRBD2 (5 bases). The CDR3 length is 16 residues. The germline V gene encodes CDR1 SGHRS and CDR2 YFSETQ. V was cut by 2 bases and J by 5 bases, with 19 bases left in between. This CDR3 reads CASSLGSRSGLETQYF. In DNA, the CDR3 is TGCGCCAGCAGCTTAGGTAGCAGGTCGGGGTTGGAGACCCAGTACTTC.

The rearrangement joins TRBV3-1 (or the pseudogene TRBV3-2) to TRBJ2-2; TRBD2 aligns across 8 bases. From germline, CDR1 is LGHDT and CDR2 YNNKEL (reference sequence). The ends lost 2 bases at V and 6 bases at J; junction bases unmatched: 5. The CDR3 loop spans 15 amino acids. The CDR3 protein is CASSQRTSIAGELFF. The DNA of the CDR3 is TGTGCCAGCAGCCAAAGGACTAGCATAGCCGGGGAGCTGTTTTTT.